This T cell receptor beta chain was captured by sequencing in a study of spatial heterogeneity in lung cancer. There are 13 residues in the CDR3. CDR1 and CDR2 from the germline V gene are MNHEY and SVGAGI. The germline V and J ends were trimmed by 6 bases and 2 bases, with 10 bases remaining between them. The time point was: sample taken at primary tumor resection. Without sorting, whole RNA was sequenced from tumor, nontumor lung or frozen PBMC. Study outcomes and limitations: At resection, ubiquitous expanded tumor TCRs appeared in blood more than at follow-up.

In its sample, this clonotype was seen many times. Its antigen is not identified. TCRdb ran MiXCR on the 5' RACE reads and lists one entry per CDR3 protein. The sample includes about 45,000 distinct CDR3 sequences, 12% seen only once; the top ten take 40% to 50%. J is TRBJ1-2 and V is TRBV6-5, with a tentative D call TRBD1 (6 bases). The TCR comes from a female donor with early-stage non-small cell lung cancer. The sequencing used PBMCs, collected at surgery. The CDR3 loop is CASSNTGNYGYTF. DNA for the CDR3: TGTGCCAGCAGCAATACAGGGAACTATGGCTACACCTTC.